The sequence of this T cell receptor (beta chain) was determined in a study of blood T cell repertoires in COVID-19. Study-wide background: Sites across the United States, Italy and Spain contributed samples from acute and convalescent COVID-19. Sample material is recorded as cDNA or gDNA derived from T cells, B-cell-depleted T cells, or PBMCs.

In the authors' workflow: Researchers report that nucleated cell counts were estimated from reference gene primer amplification. Sequencing was performed with immunoSEQ multiplex PCR; in TCRdb, only in-frame clones are kept and a portion is missing. V, J and clone size were drawn from that table, and D and trimming were deduced from the DNA. The sample has around 150,000 clones, around four fifths seen once. Trimming removed 2 bases at V and 6 bases at J, with 10 bases between. Germline V gives CDR1 LNHDA, CDR2 SQIVND (reference sequence). CDR3 size: 13 residues. This sequence joins TRBV19 and TRBJ1-2; D ambiguous. This receptor was taken from a man in his 70s with acute or convalescent COVID-19. Sequencing was carried out using peripheral blood. This CDR3 reads CASSIIPRDGYTF. The CDR3 DNA reads as TGTGCCAGTAGTATAATACCTCGGGATGGCTACACCTTC. Filled out from reference TRBV19 and TRBJ1-2, the complete variable domain reads DGGITQSPKYLFRKEGQNVTLSCEQNLNHDAMYWYRQDPGQGLRLIYYSQIVNDFQKGDIAEGYSVSREKKESFPLTVTSAQKNPTAFYLCASSIIPRDGYTFGSGTRLTVV.